This record concerns one T cell receptor (beta chain) sequence. No antigen is known for it. Unstimulated Tregs (CD4+CD25+CD127-) and CD4+CD25- non-Tregs were sorted from PBMCs. The repertoire was sequenced with immunoSEQ multiplex PCR; TCRdb's copy has only in-frame clones and lacks some. The sample lists 60,000 or so clones, about 86% seen once, with roughly 5% in the top ten. V was cut by 2 bases and J by 11 bases, with 13 bases left in between. Germline-derived CDR1 and CDR2 are SGHDT and YYEEEE. The CDR3 extends over 12 amino acids. These data originate in a study of Tregs in tolerant kidney transplant recipients. Study outcomes and limitations: No direct test of biological reproducibility was done here. The most relevant donor-specific Treg TCRbeta repertoire apparently came from expansion with activated donor B cells.

The specimen was CD4+ T cells from blood. The V gene is TRBV5-6, the J gene TRBJ1-1; D is unresolved. The sequence derives from a human donor in good health. For the CDR3, the DNA is TGTGCCAGCAGCTTCGCTCGGGGATACGCTTTCTTT. The encoded protein is CASSFARGYAFF.